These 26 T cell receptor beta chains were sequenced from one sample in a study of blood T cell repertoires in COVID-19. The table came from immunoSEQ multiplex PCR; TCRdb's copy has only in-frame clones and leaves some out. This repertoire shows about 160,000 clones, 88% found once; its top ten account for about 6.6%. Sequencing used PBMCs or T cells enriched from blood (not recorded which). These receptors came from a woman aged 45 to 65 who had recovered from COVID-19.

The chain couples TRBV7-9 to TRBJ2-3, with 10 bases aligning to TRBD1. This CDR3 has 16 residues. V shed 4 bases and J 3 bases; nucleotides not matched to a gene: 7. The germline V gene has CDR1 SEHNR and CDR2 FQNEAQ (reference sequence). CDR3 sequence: CASSSTGGGRTDTQYF. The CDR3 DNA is TGTGCCAGCAGCTCGACAGGGGGCGGGAGAACAGATACGCAGTATTTT.

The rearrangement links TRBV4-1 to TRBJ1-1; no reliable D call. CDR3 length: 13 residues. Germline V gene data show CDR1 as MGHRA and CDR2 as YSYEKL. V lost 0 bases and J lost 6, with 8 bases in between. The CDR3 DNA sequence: TGCGCCAGCAGCCAAGATCGGGAGGCTGAAGCTTTCTTT. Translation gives CASSQDREAEAFF.

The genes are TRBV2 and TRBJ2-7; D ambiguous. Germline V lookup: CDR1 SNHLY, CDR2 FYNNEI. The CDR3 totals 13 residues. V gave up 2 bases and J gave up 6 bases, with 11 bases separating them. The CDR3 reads CASSESFRVEQYF. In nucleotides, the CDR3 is TGTGCCAGCAGTGAAAGTTTTCGGGTCGAGCAGTACTTC.

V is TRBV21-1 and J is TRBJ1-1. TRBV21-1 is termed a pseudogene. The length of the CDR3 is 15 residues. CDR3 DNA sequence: TGTGCCAGCAGCAAATGGGAGGGAATGAACACTGAAGCTTTCTTT. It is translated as CASSKWEGMNTEAFF.

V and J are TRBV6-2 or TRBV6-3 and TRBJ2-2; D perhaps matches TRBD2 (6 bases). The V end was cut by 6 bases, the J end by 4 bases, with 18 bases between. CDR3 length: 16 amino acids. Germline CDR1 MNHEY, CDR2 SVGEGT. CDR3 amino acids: CASSPSSVWGTGELFF. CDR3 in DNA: TGTGCCAGCAGCCCCTCTAGCGTCTGGGGCACCGGGGAGCTGTTTTTT.

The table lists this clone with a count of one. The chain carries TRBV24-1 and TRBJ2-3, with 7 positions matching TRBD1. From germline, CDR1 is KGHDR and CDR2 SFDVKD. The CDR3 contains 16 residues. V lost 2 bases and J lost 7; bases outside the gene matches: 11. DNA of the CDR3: TGTGCCACCAGTGATTCCGGGACAGCGGACGCGAATACGCAGTATTTT. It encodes CATSDSGTADANTQYF.

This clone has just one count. This CDR3 reads CASSLTSGGGDTQYF. CDR3 coding DNA: TGTGCCAGCAGCCTGACTAGCGGGGGTGGGGATACGCAGTATTTT. V is TRBV7-2 and J is TRBJ2-3, with 12 positions matching TRBD2. Germline CDR1 SGHTA, CDR2 FQGNSA. The J segment lost 6 bases and the V segment lost 5 bases, leaving 6 bases of the junction unmatched. The CDR3 is made up of 15 amino acids.

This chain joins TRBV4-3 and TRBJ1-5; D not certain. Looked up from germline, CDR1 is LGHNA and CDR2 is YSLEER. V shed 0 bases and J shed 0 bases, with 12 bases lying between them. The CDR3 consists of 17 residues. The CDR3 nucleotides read TGCGCCAGCAGCCAAGACAGCGGGGTTAATAGCAATCAGCCCCAGCATTTT. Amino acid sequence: CASSQDSGVNSNQPQHF.

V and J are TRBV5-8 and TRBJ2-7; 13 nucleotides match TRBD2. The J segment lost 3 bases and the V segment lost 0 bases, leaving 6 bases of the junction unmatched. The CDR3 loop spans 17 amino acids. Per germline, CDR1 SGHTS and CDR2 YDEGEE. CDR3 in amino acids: CASSLVVGLAGIYEQYF. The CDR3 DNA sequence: TGTGCCAGCAGCTTGGTCGTGGGACTAGCGGGGATCTACGAGCAGTACTTC.

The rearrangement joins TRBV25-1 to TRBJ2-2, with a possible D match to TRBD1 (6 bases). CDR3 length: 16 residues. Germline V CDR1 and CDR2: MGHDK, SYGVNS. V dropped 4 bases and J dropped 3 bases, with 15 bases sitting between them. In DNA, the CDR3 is TGTGCCAGCAGTGGAACCCGACAGGTTGACACCGGGGAGCTGTTTTTT. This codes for CASSGTRQVDTGELFF. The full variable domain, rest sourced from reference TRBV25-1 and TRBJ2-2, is EADIYQTPRYLVIGTGKKITLECSQTMGHDKMYWYQQDPGMELHLIHYSYGVNSTEKGDLSSESTVSRIRTEHFPLTLESARPSHTSQYLCASSGTRQVDTGELFFGEGSRLTVL.

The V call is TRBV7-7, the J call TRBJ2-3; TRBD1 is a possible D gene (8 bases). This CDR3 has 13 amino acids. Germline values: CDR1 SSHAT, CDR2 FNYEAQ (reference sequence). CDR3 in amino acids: CASGQGAEDTQYF. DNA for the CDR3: TGTGCTAGCGGGCAGGGGGCGGAGGATACGCAGTATTTT.

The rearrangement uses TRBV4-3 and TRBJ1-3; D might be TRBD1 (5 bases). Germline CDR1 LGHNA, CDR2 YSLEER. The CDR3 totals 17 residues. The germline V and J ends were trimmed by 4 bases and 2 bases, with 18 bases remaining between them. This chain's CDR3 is CASSPATGQGPGNTIYF. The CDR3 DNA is TGCGCCAGCAGCCCAGCCACAGGCCAAGGGCCTGGAAACACCATATATTTT.

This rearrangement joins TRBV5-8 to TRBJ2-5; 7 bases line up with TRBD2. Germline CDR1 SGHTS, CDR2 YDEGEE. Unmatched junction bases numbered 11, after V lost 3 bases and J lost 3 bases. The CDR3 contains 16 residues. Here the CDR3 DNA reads TGTGCCAGCAGCTATGTAATTGGAAGCGGGGAAGAGACCCAGTACTTC. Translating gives CASSYVIGSGEETQYF.

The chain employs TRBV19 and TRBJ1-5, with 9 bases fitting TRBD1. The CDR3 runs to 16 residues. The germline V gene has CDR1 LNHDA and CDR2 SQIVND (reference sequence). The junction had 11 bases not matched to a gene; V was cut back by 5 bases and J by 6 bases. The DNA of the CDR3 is TGTGCCAGTAGTGTTGACCCGGGACAGGGCTTTCAGCCCCAGCATTTT. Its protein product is CASSVDPGQGFQPQHF.

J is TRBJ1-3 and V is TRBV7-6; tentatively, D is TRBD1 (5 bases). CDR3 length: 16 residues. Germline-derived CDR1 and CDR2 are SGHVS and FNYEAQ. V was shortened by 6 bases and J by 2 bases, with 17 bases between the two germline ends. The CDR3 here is CASRAYRTLPGNTIYF. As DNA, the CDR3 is TGTGCCAGCAGAGCCTACCGGACATTACCTGGAAACACCATATATTTT.

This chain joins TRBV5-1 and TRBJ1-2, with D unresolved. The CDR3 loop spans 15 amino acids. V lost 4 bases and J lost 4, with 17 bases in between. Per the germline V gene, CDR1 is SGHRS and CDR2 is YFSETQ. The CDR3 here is CASSQSAAQRYGYTF. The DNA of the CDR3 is TGCGCCAGCAGCCAATCGGCGGCACAACGCTATGGCTACACCTTC.

The CDR3 nucleotides read TGTGCCAGCAGCCCCGGGACAGGGGTTTTCAATGAGCAGTTCTTC. It codes for CASSPGTGVFNEQFF. The chain employs TRBV5-8 and TRBJ2-1, with 10 bases that match TRBD1. J was trimmed by 6 bases and V by 4 bases; bases with no gene match: 7. There are 15 residues in the CDR3. Germline V gene data show CDR1 as SGHTS and CDR2 as YDEGEE.

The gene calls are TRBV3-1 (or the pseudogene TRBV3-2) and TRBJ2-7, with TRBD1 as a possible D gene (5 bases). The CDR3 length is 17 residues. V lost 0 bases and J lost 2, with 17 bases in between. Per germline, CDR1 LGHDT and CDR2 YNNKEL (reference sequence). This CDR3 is CASSQDRAAGPPYEQYF. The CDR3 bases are TGTGCCAGCAGCCAAGATAGGGCGGCAGGGCCACCCTACGAGCAGTACTTC.

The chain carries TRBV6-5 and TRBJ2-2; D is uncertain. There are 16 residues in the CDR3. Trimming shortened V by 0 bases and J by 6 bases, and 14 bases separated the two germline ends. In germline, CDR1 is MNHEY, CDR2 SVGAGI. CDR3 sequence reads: CASSYSVSLESGELFF. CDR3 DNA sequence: TGTGCCAGCAGTTACTCGGTCTCATTAGAATCCGGGGAGCTGTTTTTT.

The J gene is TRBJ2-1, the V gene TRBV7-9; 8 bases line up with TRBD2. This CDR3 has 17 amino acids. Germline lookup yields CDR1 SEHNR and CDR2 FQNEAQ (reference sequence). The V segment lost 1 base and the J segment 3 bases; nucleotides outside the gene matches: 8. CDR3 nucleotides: TGTGCCAGCAGCTTAGTCGCGGGGGGTTTTCACTACAATGAGCAGTTCTTC. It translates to CASSLVAGGFHYNEQFF.

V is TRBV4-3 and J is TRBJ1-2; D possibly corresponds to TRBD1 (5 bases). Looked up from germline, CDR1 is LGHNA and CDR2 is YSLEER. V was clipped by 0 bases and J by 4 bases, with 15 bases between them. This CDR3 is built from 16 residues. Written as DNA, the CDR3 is TGCGCCAGCAGCCAAGATGGGGCAACCGCTGGCTATGGCTACACCTTC. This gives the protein CASSQDGATAGYGYTF.

This CDR3 is CAWDRDDTEAFF. In nucleotides, the CDR3 is TGTGCCTGGGACAGGGATGACACTGAAGCTTTCTTT. The J gene is TRBJ1-1, the V gene TRBV30, with TRBD1 identical over 7 bases. CDR1 GTSNPN and CDR2 SVGIG come from the germline V gene (reference sequence). V shed 5 bases and J 3 bases; nucleotides not matched to a gene: 3. The CDR3 is 12 amino acids.

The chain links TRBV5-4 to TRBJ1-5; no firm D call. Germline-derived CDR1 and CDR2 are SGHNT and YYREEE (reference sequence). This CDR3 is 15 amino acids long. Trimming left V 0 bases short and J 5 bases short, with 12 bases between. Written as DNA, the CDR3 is TGTGCCAGCAGCTTGGGCGGTAGCGTGGATCAGCCCCAGCATTTT. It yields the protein CASSLGGSVDQPQHF.

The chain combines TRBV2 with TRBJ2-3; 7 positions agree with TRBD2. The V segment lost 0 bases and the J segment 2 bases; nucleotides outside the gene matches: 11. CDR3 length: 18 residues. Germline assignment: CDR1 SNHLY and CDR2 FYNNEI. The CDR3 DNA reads TGTGCCAGCAGTGAAGCGCTCGTTGTGGGGGGGGACACAGATACGCAGTATTTT. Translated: CASSEALVVGGDTDTQYF. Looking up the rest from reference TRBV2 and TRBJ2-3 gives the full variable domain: EPEVTQTPSHQVTQMGQEVILRCVPISNHLYFYWYRQILGQKVEFLVSFYNNEISEKSEIFDDQFSVERPDGSNFTLKIRSTKLEDSAMYFCASSEALVVGGDTDTQYFGPGTRLTVL.

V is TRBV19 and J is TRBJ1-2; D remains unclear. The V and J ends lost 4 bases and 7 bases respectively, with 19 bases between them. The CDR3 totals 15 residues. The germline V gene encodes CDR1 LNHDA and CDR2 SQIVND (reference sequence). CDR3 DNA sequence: TGTGCCAGTAGTACTGGATCGGGAGGAAGATTTGGCTACACCTTC. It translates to CASSTGSGGRFGYTF. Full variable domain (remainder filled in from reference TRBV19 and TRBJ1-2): DGGITQSPKYLFRKEGQNVTLSCEQNLNHDAMYWYRQDPGQGLRLIYYSQIVNDFQKGDIAEGYSVSREKKESFPLTVTSAQKNPTAFYLCASSTGSGGRFGYTFGSGTRLTVV.

The CDR3 loop reads CAWVGQGVTEAFF. CDR3 bases: TGTGCCTGGGTGGGACAGGGGGTCACTGAAGCTTTCTTT. The genes are TRBV30 and TRBJ1-1; 11 nucleotides match TRBD1. V was clipped by 5 bases and J by 4 bases; unmatched bases: 3. The germline V gene encodes CDR1 GTSNPN and CDR2 SVGIG (reference sequence). The CDR3 is made up of 13 amino acids.